Sequencing of this T cell receptor (beta chain) was carried out in a study of blood T cell repertoires in COVID-19. About the research overall: T cells, B-cell-depleted T cells, or PBMCs provided the cDNA or gDNA that served as material.

CDR1 ENHRY and CDR2 SYGVKD come from the germline V gene. CDR3 length: 14 residues. Trimming stripped 6 bases from V and 8 bases from J, with 16 bases between. Authors' analysis steps: Nucleated cell number was recorded as an estimate derived from reference gene primer amplification. Profiling relied on immunoSEQ multiplex PCR, and the TCRdb table lists in-frame clones only, not all of them. The D gene and trimming were derived from the DNA, and the V and J assignments and clone size from that table. Found here are 190,000 or so clones, about nine tenths of them singletons; the top ten hold about a tenth. Membership in each cohort depended on participant-reported clinical history.

The receptor's source is a man aged 18 to 35 with acute COVID-19. V is TRBV10-3 and J is TRBJ1-4; no firm D call. Source material: PBMCs or T cells enriched from blood (not recorded which). CDR3 nucleotides: TGTGCCATCAGGGAGGGAAAAGGAGAAGAAAAACTGTTTTTT. It is translated as CAIREGKGEEKLFF.